Detailed here is one T cell receptor (beta chain). The data were obtained in a study of blood T cells in healthy people across ages. At least 7 million PBMCs were isolated per sample. The germline V gene encodes CDR1 SGHKS and CDR2 YYEKEE (reference sequence). The CDR3 length is 15 residues. Trimming stripped 0 bases from V and 0 bases from J, with 10 bases between. The authors ran a second PCR of about 6 to 12 cycles using a sample-barcoded 5' primer and a J-beta primer mix. MiXCR, applied by TCRdb to the 5' RACE reads, yields one record per CDR3 protein. The sample records approximately 1.5 million distinct CDR3 sequences, about 35% being singletons.

The sequence came from a young woman in good health. The sample consisted of blood. This sequence joins TRBV5-5 and TRBJ2-7; no firm D call. The CDR3 is CASSLGTISSYEQYF. CDR3 DNA sequence: TGTGCCAGCAGCTTGGGGACGATTAGCTCCTACGAGCAGTACTTC.